This TCR beta chain was sequenced for a study of blood T cell repertoires in COVID-19 (dated by TCRdb to about 2020). A note on the overall study: The collaborator samples originated in the United States, Italy and Spain and spanned the acute and convalescent phases of COVID-19. The repertoires were released in a freely available public database intended as a resource for research on the immune response to SARS-CoV-2. Nearly every sample came with metadata listing a de-identified subject ID, COVID-19 status, age in years and sex. HLA class I and class II types, where available, came from metadata supplied by the sample provider rather than from assay-based typing. The material from the prospective study consisted of cDNA or gDNA derived from T cells, B-cell-depleted T cells, or PBMCs. The samples were drawn from the first 160 participants of the ongoing ImmuneRACE study and from about 1,200 subjects provided by 6 global collaborators. Deeply sampled blood TCRbeta repertoires from subjects exposed to, actively infected with, or recovered from COVID-19 were included in the dataset. What the work shows at the level of the full study, not this receptor alone: How much clinical and demographic metadata was included differed by source and by participant, and the metadata was provided uncurated.

CDR1 SGHRS and CDR2 YFSETQ are derived from the germline V gene. Counted from cysteine to phenylalanine, this CDR3 has 15 amino acids. Of the read, only the CDR3 DNA is kept; its 45 bases are in frame from base 1. V is cut back by 5 bases and J by 4 bases, with 12 bases in the junction unmatched. In the prospective study, participants were about 18 to 95 years old, resided in 20 to 30 geographic areas of the United States, and were enrolled through a virtual design. In the prospective study, cohorts were assigned on the basis of participant-reported clinical history obtained from a screening survey and a study questionnaire. For ImmuneRACE Cohort 3, a participant was defined as recovered based on two consecutive negative NP/OP PCR tests, clearance by a healthcare professional, or resolution of symptoms. Each participant in the prospective study had whole blood, serum and a nasopharyngeal or oropharyngeal swab collected by mobile phlebotomists. Prospective study participants could optionally give additional blood draws and questionnaires over an approximately two-month period. Blood samples from the prospective study were shipped frozen or at room temperature prior to DNA extraction.

As concerns this clone: There is no known antigen for this receptor. No base-level quality is on record; no much larger clone is a single base apart.

TCRbeta CDR3 regions were amplified from genomic DNA using the immunoSEQ Assay, a bias-controlled multiplex PCR. Per the source publication's procedure: Nucleated cell counts per sample were estimated from amplification of reference gene primers within the assay. To quantify the absolute abundance of each unique TCRbeta CDR3 rearrangement, sequence reads were collapsed and filtered. For each sample, productive Simpson clonality was calculated as the square root of Simpson's diversity index across productive rearrangements. The immuneACCESS repertoire file appears here via TCRdb, limited to in-frame rearrangements. These files lack a portion of the clones; in checked studies, under half of the deficit traces to unresolved V genes, and the cause of the others is not known. V and J calls and clone size follow that table, whereas D and trimming were derived from the DNA. In this sample the table shows roughly 250,000 clones, around 89% of which occur a single time. Of the sample, approximately 9% is held by the ten largest clones.

The sample taken for sequencing was PBMCs or T cells enriched from blood (not recorded which). This sequence was found in a man in his forties who had recovered from COVID-19. The chain links TRBV5-1 with TRBJ2-7; 7 bases in between match TRBD2. The DNA reads TGCGCCAGCAGACCGCTCGTGGGGGGGATTTACGAGCAGTACTTC. This encodes CASRPLVGGIYEQYF.